This T cell receptor (beta chain) was retrieved from a study of T-cell memory formation after mild COVID-19 (dated by TCRdb to about 2021). For context, the study as a whole: Most TCR sequence clusters were specific to one of the two donors. Longitudinal TCRalpha and TCRbeta repertoire sequencing tracked T-cell clones expanding and contracting after mild COVID-19 in two donors. The cohort comprised two young, previously healthy adult volunteers, one female and one male. On the study overall, not on this receptor specifically: Contracting CD4+ clones were located mainly in the CM and EM memory subsets, whereas CD8+ clones were found to be enriched in EMRA. Whether the second-wave clones peaking on day 37 were SARS-CoV-2 specific was not confirmed. From day 15 to 85, contracting clones showed balanced CD4/CD8 phenotypes, whereas a second wave of clones that expanded from day 15 to 37 leaned towards CD4+. Some responding clones were found in pre-infection memory, which suggests that pre-existing cross-reactive memory T cells took part in the SARS-CoV-2 response. Only a couple of mild cases were covered in the study, and larger cohorts including severe cases with pre-infection samples were considered necessary.

Concerning this clonotype: Its target antigen remains unknown. The record has no base qualities; no much larger clone is one base away.

Ficoll-Paque density gradient centrifugation was used to isolate PBMCs. TCRdb records Illumina NovaSeq 6000 as the sequencer. TCRalpha and TCRbeta cDNA libraries were built by 5'RACE with constant-segment primers, adding sample barcodes and unique molecular identifiers. Trizol reagent was used to extract RNA from every sample. Amplification of the libraries took two PCR steps, and the second step added a second sample barcode plus Illumina TruSeq adapters. Libraries were sequenced on an Illumina NovaSeq with 2 x 150 bp paired-end reads. The original methods were these. The reads were demultiplexed and collapsed into UMI-guided consensus sequences using migec v1.2.7. Using mixcr v2.1.11, the UMI consensuses were aligned to TRA and TRB V and J templates and assembled into clonotypes. Expanded or contracted clonotypes were those called significant by both edgeR and NoisET, with noise models trained on biological replicates. For edgeR calls, a false discovery rate-adjusted p below 0.01 and a log2 fold-change threshold of 1 were applied. As an exploratory analysis of dynamics, max-normalized trajectories of the 1000 most abundant clonotypes were examined by PCA with hierarchical clustering. Separately sequenced CD4+ and CD8+ repertoires were used to assign a CD4 or CD8 phenotype to each responding clone. Through fastp at Q25 and MiXCR, TCRdb rebuilt clones from the public reads, retaining in-frame beta chains. CDR3 protein sequences are deduplicated, and each keeps its most common genes and DNA. The authors' filters were not applied to this entry. The sample contains 200,000 to 250,000 distinct CDR3 sequences, about 9.2% of them found a single time. In total, the top ten clones hold roughly 3.5% of the sample.

From the germline V gene, CDR1 is MNHEY and CDR2 is SVGEGT. From cysteine to phenylalanine, the CDR3 is 15 amino acids long. Of the read, only the CDR3 DNA is kept; its 45 bases are in frame from base 1. V ends up 7 bases short and J 4 bases short, with an unmatched junction base count of 9. This TCR came from a man between 18 and 29 years old who had mild COVID-19 (a few samples of this study predate the infection). The sample titles of this study are shuffled in the database, so cell type and time point are left out; the donor was told from shared clones. The chain uses TRBV6-2 or TRBV6-3 and TRBJ2-1, with 8 central nucleotides matching TRBD2. The sample taken for sequencing was PBMCs or a T cell subset sorted from them (not recorded which). At the DNA level, the sequence is TGTGCCAGCACCCAGCGGGCTAGCGGGTACAATGAGCAGTTCTTC. The translation is CASTQRASGYNEQFF.